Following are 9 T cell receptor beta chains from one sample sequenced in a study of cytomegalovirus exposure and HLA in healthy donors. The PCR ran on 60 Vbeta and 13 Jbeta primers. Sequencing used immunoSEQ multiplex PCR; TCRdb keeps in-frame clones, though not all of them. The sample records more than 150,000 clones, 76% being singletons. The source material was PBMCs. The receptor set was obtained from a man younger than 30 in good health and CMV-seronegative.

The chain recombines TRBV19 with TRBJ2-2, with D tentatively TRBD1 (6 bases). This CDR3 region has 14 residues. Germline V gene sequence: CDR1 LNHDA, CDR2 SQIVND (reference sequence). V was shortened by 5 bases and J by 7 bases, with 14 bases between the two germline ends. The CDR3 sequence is CASSATGLSGELFF. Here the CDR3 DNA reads TGTGCCAGTAGTGCCACAGGGTTGAGCGGGGAGCTGTTTTTT.

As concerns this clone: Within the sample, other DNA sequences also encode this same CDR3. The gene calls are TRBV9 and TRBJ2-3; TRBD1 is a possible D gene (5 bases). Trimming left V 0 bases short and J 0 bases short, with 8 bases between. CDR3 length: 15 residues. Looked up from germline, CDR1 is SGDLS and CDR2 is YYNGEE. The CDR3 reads CASSVGGRSTDTQYF. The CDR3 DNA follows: TGTGCCAGCAGCGTAGGGGGCCGGAGCACAGATACGCAGTATTTT.

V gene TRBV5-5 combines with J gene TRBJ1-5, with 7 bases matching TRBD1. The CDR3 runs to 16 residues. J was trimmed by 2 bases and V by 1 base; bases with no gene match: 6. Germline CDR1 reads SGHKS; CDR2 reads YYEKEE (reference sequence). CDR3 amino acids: CASSLSTGDGNQPQHF. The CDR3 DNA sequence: TGTGCCAGCAGCTTGTCTACAGGGGATGGCAATCAGCCCCAGCATTTT.

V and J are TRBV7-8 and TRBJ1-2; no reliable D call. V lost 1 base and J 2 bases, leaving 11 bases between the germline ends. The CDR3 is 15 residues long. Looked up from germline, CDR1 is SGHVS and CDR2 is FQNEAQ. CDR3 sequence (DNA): TGTGCCAGCAGCTTAGGGGGTGGGGAGAACTATGGCTACACCTTC. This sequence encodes CASSLGGGENYGYTF.

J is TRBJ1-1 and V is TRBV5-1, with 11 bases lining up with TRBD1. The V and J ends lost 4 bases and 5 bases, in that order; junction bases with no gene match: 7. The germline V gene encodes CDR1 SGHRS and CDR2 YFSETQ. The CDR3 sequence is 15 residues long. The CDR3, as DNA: TGCGCCAGCAGCCGGGGGGACAGGGGGGAGACTGAAGCTTTCTTT. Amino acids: CASSRGDRGETEAFF.

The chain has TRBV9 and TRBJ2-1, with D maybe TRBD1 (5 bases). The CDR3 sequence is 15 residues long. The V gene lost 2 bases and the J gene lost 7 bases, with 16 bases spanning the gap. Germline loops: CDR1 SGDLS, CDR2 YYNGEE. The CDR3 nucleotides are TGTGCCAGCAGCGTTAGGACAACCGGTGAGAATGAGCAGTTCTTC. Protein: CASSVRTTGENEQFF.

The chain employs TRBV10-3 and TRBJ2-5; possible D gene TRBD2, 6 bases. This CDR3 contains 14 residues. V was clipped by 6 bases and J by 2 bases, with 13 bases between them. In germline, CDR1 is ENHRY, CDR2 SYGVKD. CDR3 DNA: TGTGCCATCAGCGCCGACGGGGGACAAGAGACCCAGTACTTC. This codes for CAISADGGQETQYF.

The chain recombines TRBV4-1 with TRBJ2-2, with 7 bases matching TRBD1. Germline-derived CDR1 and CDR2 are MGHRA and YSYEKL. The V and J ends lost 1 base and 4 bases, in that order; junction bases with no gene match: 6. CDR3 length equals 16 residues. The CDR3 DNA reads TGCGCCAGCAGCCAAGTACCGGGACAGAGCACCGGGGAGCTGTTTTTT. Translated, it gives CASSQVPGQSTGELFF.

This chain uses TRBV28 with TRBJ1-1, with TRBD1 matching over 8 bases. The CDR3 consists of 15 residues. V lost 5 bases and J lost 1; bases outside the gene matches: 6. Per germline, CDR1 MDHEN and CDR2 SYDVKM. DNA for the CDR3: TGTGCCAGCAGTGAGTCCGGGACAGGGAACACTGAAGCTTTCTTT. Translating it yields CASSESGTGNTEAFF.